A single sample gave rise to the 19 T cell receptor beta chains below, sequenced in a study of radiation and T cells in renal cell carcinoma. Repertoires were generated with immunoSEQ multiplex PCR, while TCRdb's copy carries only in-frame clones and drops some. This sample has around 180,000 clones; around 89% occur once, and the top ten carry approximately 10%. Regarding time point: blood 4 weeks post-SBRT, at nephrectomy. Treatment here: 15 Gy SBRT to primary tumor, nephrectomy 4 weeks later. Specimen: blood, collected from a patient whose treatment included radiotherapy and nephrectomy. The receptors come from a woman between 50 and 59 years old with renal cell carcinoma.

The V call is TRBV5-6, the J call TRBJ2-1; 10 nucleotides match TRBD2. Trimming took 2 bases from V and 9 from J; bases not matched to a gene: 11. The CDR3 has 16 residues. Germline CDR1 reads SGHDT; CDR2 reads YYEEEE. CDR3 region: CASSFGAGGYPSEQFF. The CDR3 nucleotides are TGTGCCAGCAGCTTTGGAGCGGGGGGGTATCCCAGTGAGCAGTTCTTC.

This sequence joins TRBV5-4 and TRBJ1-3, with TRBD1 matching over 9 bases. CDR3 length equals 16 residues. With V trimmed by 4 bases and J by 2 bases, 7 bases remained unmatched. Germline CDR1 SGHNT, CDR2 YYREEE (reference sequence). Here the CDR3 reads CASSGPDRGTGNTIYF. The CDR3 DNA reads TGTGCCAGCAGCGGGCCGGACAGGGGTACTGGAAACACCATATATTTT.

This chain uses TRBV2 with TRBJ1-2; D perhaps matches TRBD1 (5 bases). Trimming removed 4 bases from V and 3 bases from J, with 12 bases in between. The CDR3 has 14 residues. The germline gives CDR1 SNHLY, CDR2 FYNNEI. CDR3: CASSARDAYYGYTF. The CDR3 coding sequence is TGTGCCAGCAGTGCCCGGGACGCCTACTATGGCTACACCTTC.

The genes are TRBV5-1 and TRBJ2-5; 8 positions match TRBD1. V trimming: 3 bases; J trimming: 5 bases; junction bases outside the gene matches: 12. The CDR3 contains 16 residues. Germline V lookup: CDR1 SGHRS, CDR2 YFSETQ. The CDR3 is CASSSNLQGVGETQYF. In DNA, the CDR3 is TGCGCCAGCAGCTCAAACTTACAGGGGGTAGGGGAGACCCAGTACTTC.

This chain joins TRBV19 and TRBJ1-2; TRBD1 matches at 7 bases. Germline V gene sequence: CDR1 LNHDA, CDR2 SQIVND (reference sequence). The J segment lost 3 bases and the V segment lost 5 bases, leaving 6 bases of the junction unmatched. The length of the CDR3 is 14 residues. This CDR3 reads CASSLQGGDYGYTF. The CDR3 DNA is TGTGCCAGTAGTCTTCAGGGGGGGGACTATGGCTACACCTTC.

The J gene is TRBJ2-1, the V gene TRBV7-2, with 9 bases fitting TRBD1. The V gene's germline CDR1 is SGHTA and CDR2 FQGNSA. J was trimmed by 12 bases and V by 2 bases; bases with no gene match: 11. The CDR3 contains 15 residues. CDR3 loop: CASSLNSGQGWGQFF. In DNA form, the CDR3 reads TGTGCCAGCAGCTTAAATTCAGGACAGGGGTGGGGGCAGTTCTTC.

The J gene is TRBJ1-5, the V gene TRBV5-1, with a possible D match to TRBD1 (5 bases). The CDR3 covers 15 residues. V lost 5 bases to trimming and J lost 5 bases, with 17 bases between them. Germline CDR1 and CDR2: SGHRS and YFSETQ. CDR3 nucleotides: TGCGCCAGCAGATTTGGGACTGATAATTATCAGCCCCAGCATTTT. Protein: CASRFGTDNYQPQHF. Combining the CDR3 with reference TRBV5-1 and TRBJ1-5 gives the whole variable domain KAGVTQTPRYLIKTRGQQVTLSCSPISGHRSVSWYQQTPGQGLQFLFEYFSETQRNKGNFPGRFSGRQFSNSRSEMNVSTLELGDSALYLCASRFGTDNYQPQHFGDGTRLSIL.

This chain connects TRBV7-8 to TRBJ1-2, with a possible D match to TRBD1 (6 bases). The CDR3 loop spans 15 amino acids. Germline loops: CDR1 SGHVS, CDR2 FQNEAQ. The V and J ends lost 5 bases and 4 bases respectively, with 17 bases between them. The CDR3 loop reads CASSDNRVGTYGYTF. In DNA, the CDR3 is TGTGCCAGCAGCGATAACAGGGTTGGTACCTATGGCTACACCTTC.

The CDR3 DNA reads TGTGCCAGCAGTCAAGTTCGAGATACGCAGTATTTT. It specifies CASSQVRDTQYF. The chain combines TRBV7-6 with TRBJ2-3; D remains ambiguous. The CDR3 sequence is 12 residues long. Per the germline V gene, CDR1 is SGHVS and CDR2 is FNYEAQ. V lost 6 bases and J 5 bases, leaving 9 bases between the germline ends.

This clone came up a few times. This chain uses TRBV4-2 with TRBJ1-1; maybe TRBD1 (5 bases). CDR1 and CDR2 from the germline V gene are LGHNA and YNFKEQ. V lost 4 bases, J lost 1 base, and 19 bases lay in between. The CDR3 extends over 17 amino acids. This CDR3 reads CASSRRAGGGTNTEAFF. The CDR3, as DNA: TGTGCCAGCAGCCGCCGAGCTGGGGGAGGAACGAACACTGAAGCTTTCTTT.

V gene TRBV6-5 combines with J gene TRBJ1-1; no reliable D call. Between the trimmed V and J ends, which lost 2 bases and 2 bases, there was a span of 9 bases. This CDR3 has 14 amino acids. Germline CDR1 MNHEY, CDR2 SVGAGI. CDR3: CASSYVQVNTEAFF. The CDR3 DNA follows: TGTGCCAGCAGTTACGTCCAGGTAAACACTGAAGCTTTCTTT.

The gene calls are TRBV7-9 and TRBJ2-1; D call uncertain. The germline CDR1 and CDR2 sequences are SEHNR and FQNEAQ (reference sequence). Trimming left V 0 bases short and J 8 bases short, with 11 bases between. This CDR3 comprises 14 residues. CDR3 nucleotides: TGTGCCAGCAGCTTAGCCCAGTTGGGCGATGAGCAGTTCTTC. The encoded protein is CASSLAQLGDEQFF.

This clone was seen a handful of times. The chain is built from TRBV6-5 and TRBJ1-1, with TRBD1 identical over 8 bases. This CDR3 has 13 residues. Germline V gene lookup returns CDR1 MNHEY and CDR2 SVGAGI. After removal of 5 bases from V and 7 bases from J, the junction contained 6 bases not matched to a gene. CDR3 region: CASSQGASGEAFF. In DNA form, the CDR3 reads TGTGCCAGCAGTCAGGGGGCGTCGGGTGAAGCTTTCTTT.

V and J are TRBV6-4 and TRBJ2-3; D unclear. The CDR3 extends over 16 amino acids. The ends were cut back, 3 bases at V and 1 base at J, with 14 bases in the middle. In germline, CDR1 is MRHNA, CDR2 SNTAGT. The CDR3, as DNA: TGTGCCAGCAGTGATGTGGCTAGTTGGGGCACAGATACGCAGTATTTT. As protein: CASSDVASWGTDTQYF.

The chain combines TRBV9 with TRBJ2-1, with 10 positions matching TRBD2. Germline V gene lookup returns CDR1 SGDLS and CDR2 YYNGEE. CDR3 size: 15 residues. After removal of 0 bases from V and 12 bases from J, the junction contained 9 bases not matched to a gene. CDR3 in DNA: TGTGCCAGCAGCGTAGCCATAGCGGGGGGATCCGGGCAGTTCTTC. It codes for CASSVAIAGGSGQFF. The variable domain in full, completed from reference TRBV9 and TRBJ2-1, reads DSGVTQTPKHLITATGQRVTLRCSPRSGDLSVYWYQQSLDQGLQFLIQYYNGEERAKGNILERFSAQQFPDLHSELNLSSLELGDSALYFCASSVAIAGGSGQFFGPGTRLTVL.

This clone occurred a few times. The chain uses TRBV19 and TRBJ2-1; D unresolved. The CDR3 consists of 16 residues. Trimming cost V 3 bases and J 3 bases, with 15 bases left between them. Germline values: CDR1 LNHDA, CDR2 SQIVND (reference sequence). The CDR3 DNA is TGTGCCAGTAGTATCTTTAGCTCCGACGGCTACAATGAGCAGTTCTTC. Its protein is CASSIFSSDGYNEQFF.

The V and J genes are TRBV5-1 and TRBJ2-1, with 8 bases lining up with TRBD2. J lost 3 bases, V lost 2 bases, and 7 bases had no gene match. This CDR3 spans 16 amino acids. CDR1 is SGHRS, CDR2 YFSETQ, per germline. The CDR3 is CASSFPGLAVYNEQFF. CDR3 DNA sequence: TGCGCCAGCAGCTTTCCTGGACTAGCCGTCTACAATGAGCAGTTCTTC.

The CDR3 protein is CASTRDRPTTDTQYF. CDR3 nucleotides: TGTGCCAGCACTAGGGACAGGCCCACCACAGATACGCAGTATTTT. V and J are TRBV6-1 and TRBJ2-3, with 8 bases fitting TRBD1. The V gene end was trimmed by 7 bases and the J gene end by 2 bases; junction bases not matched to a gene: 8. Germline V gene lookup returns CDR1 MNHNS and CDR2 SASEGT. The CDR3 is 15 residues long.

The chain joins TRBV5-1 to TRBJ1-6; D not resolved. The germline gives CDR1 SGHRS, CDR2 YFSETQ. V dropped 0 bases and J dropped 5 bases, with 9 bases sitting between them. This CDR3 comprises 15 residues. The CDR3 is CASSLAQLNNSPLHF. The CDR3 coding sequence is TGCGCCAGCAGCTTGGCTCAGTTAAATAATTCACCCCTCCACTTT.